The T cell receptor beta chain under discussion was sequenced for a study of technical replicates of blood from several donors. CDR3 size: 17 residues. CDR1 and CDR2 from the germline V gene are SEHNR and FQNEAQ (reference sequence). The V segment lost 5 bases and the J segment 1 base; nucleotides outside the gene matches: 14. TCRdb's copy holds only in-frame clones and misses some; the assay was immunoSEQ multiplex PCR. The repertoire holds 58,000 or so clones, with approximately 83% as singletons. The chain joins TRBV7-9 to TRBJ2-7; the match to TRBD1 covers 7 bases. The receptor's source is a human donor in good health. Some clones in this sample may be carry-over from other donors' samples. The sequenced material came from PBMCs. The CDR3 DNA is TGTGCCAGCAGCCCAACCCCGACAGGGCGCCTTTCCTACGAGCAGTACTTC. Residues: CASSPTPTGRLSYEQYF.